This entry lists 25 T cell receptor beta chains sequenced from one sample in a study of cytomegalovirus exposure and HLA in healthy donors. The PCR was carried out with 60 Vbeta primers and 13 Jbeta primers. Only in-frame clones appear in the TCRdb table, and some are missing; sequencing was by immunoSEQ multiplex PCR. The sample carries 100,000 to 130,000 clones, more than 70% recorded once. Sequenced sample: PBMCs. The receptors were sampled from a man aged 30-40 years in good health and CMV-seronegative.

There are a few counts of this clone. The rearrangement joins TRBV25-1 to TRBJ2-1, with a tentative D call TRBD1 (5 bases). The V end was cut by 3 bases, the J end by 6 bases, with 12 bases between. This CDR3 comprises 14 residues. CDR1 and CDR2 from the germline V gene are MGHDK and SYGVNS. CDR3 DNA sequence: TGTGCCAGCAGTGATGCAGGGTTCGGCAATGAGCAGTTCTTC. Translating gives CASSDAGFGNEQFF. Looking up the rest from reference TRBV25-1 and TRBJ2-1 gives the full variable domain: EADIYQTPRYLVIGTGKKITLECSQTMGHDKMYWYQQDPGMELHLIHYSYGVNSTEKGDLSSESTVSRIRTEHFPLTLESARPSHTSQYLCASSDAGFGNEQFFGPGTRLTVL.

This clone showed up just once. The chain has TRBV4-2 and TRBJ1-2; no firm D call. Between the trimmed V and J ends, which lost 1 base and 3 bases, there was a span of 18 bases. Germline values: CDR1 LGHNA, CDR2 YNFKEQ. The CDR3 is 17 residues long. CDR3 nucleotide sequence: TGTGCCAGCAGCCAAGTAGGGTGGGAGGGTCTTTACTATGGCTACACCTTC. Its protein product is CASSQVGWEGLYYGYTF.

The CDR3 reads CATSRDALATEAFF. The CDR3 DNA follows: TGTGCCACCAGCAGAGATGCTCTCGCGACTGAAGCTTTCTTT. V is TRBV15 and J is TRBJ1-1; D is undetermined. This CDR3 has 14 residues. From germline, CDR1 is LNHNV and CDR2 YYDKDF (reference sequence). Trimming stripped 0 bases from V and 5 bases from J, with 10 bases between.

The chain couples TRBV10-3 to TRBJ1-5; D is unclear. From germline, CDR1 is ENHRY and CDR2 SYGVKD. The CDR3 runs 13 residues. The V and J ends lost 0 bases and 5 bases respectively, with 5 bases between them. The CDR3 DNA follows: TGTGCCATCAGTGAGTCAACGGATCAGCCCCAGCATTTT. Translation gives CAISESTDQPQHF.

This chain uses TRBV4-1 with TRBJ2-1, with 13 bases aligning to TRBD2. The CDR3 runs to 18 residues. The germline V gene has CDR1 MGHRA and CDR2 YSYEKL. Losses at the gene ends were 0 bases for V and 6 bases for J; bases not matched to a gene: 8. Here the CDR3 DNA reads TGCGCCAGCAGCCAAGATTTTGTAGGACTAGCGGGGGTCAATGAGCAGTTCTTC. Translating gives CASSQDFVGLAGVNEQFF.

The gene calls are TRBV4-1 and TRBJ2-7, with 10 bases fitting TRBD2. Germline trimming cut 2 bases from V and 5 bases from J; bases unmatched to any gene: 6. CDR1 is MGHRA, CDR2 YSYEKL, per germline. This CDR3 spans 15 amino acids. DNA of the CDR3: TGCGCCAGCAGCCAACCTGGGACTAGCGCTGACGAGCAGTACTTC. Its translation: CASSQPGTSADEQYF.

The chain carries TRBV30 and TRBJ1-5; TRBD1 aligns across 7 bases. The CDR3 sequence is 12 residues long. Unmatched junction bases numbered 7, after V lost 7 bases and J lost 7 bases. Germline V gene sequence: CDR1 GTSNPN, CDR2 SVGIG (reference sequence). CDR3 residues: CASQGRGQPQHF. CDR3 nucleotide sequence: TGTGCCTCACAGGGGAGAGGACAGCCCCAGCATTTT.

This clone showed up just a few times. This chain joins TRBV29-1 and TRBJ2-5; D may be TRBD1 (6 bases). From germline, CDR1 is SQVTM and CDR2 ANQGSEA. CDR3 length: 13 residues. Deletions cut 1 base from V and 6 bases from J, with 12 bases between. The CDR3 loop is CSVEAGVGKTQYF. The CDR3 coding sequence is TGCAGCGTTGAAGCAGGGGTCGGAAAGACCCAGTACTTC.

This clone is a singleton in its sample. This chain uses TRBV10-3 with TRBJ1-1; tentative D call: TRBD1 (5 bases). Germline lookup yields CDR1 ENHRY and CDR2 SYGVKD. There are 16 residues in the CDR3. V lost 4 bases to trimming and J lost 2 bases, with 17 bases between them. CDR3 region: CAISAGRVGGNTEAFF. In DNA, the CDR3 is TGTGCCATCAGTGCGGGCAGGGTGGGTGGAAACACTGAAGCTTTCTTT.

This chain uses TRBV28 with TRBJ1-2; D possibly corresponds to TRBD1 (5 bases). Germline CDR1 is MDHEN and CDR2 is SYDVKM. V gave up 8 bases and J gave up 0 bases, with 13 bases separating them. The CDR3 spans 14 residues. CDR3 nucleotide sequence: TGTGCCAGCTCGGAGGGGATAACTAACTATGGCTACACCTTC. Translation: CASSEGITNYGYTF.

This chain uses TRBV18 with TRBJ2-7; TRBD2 matches at 7 bases. Germline-derived CDR1 and CDR2 are KGHSH and LQKENI. The CDR3 has 15 residues. The trim removed 3 bases at V and 2 bases at J, leaving 7 bases unmatched. The CDR3 DNA sequence: TGTGCCAGCTCACCTTTACGGGGGGAGCCCTACGAGCAGTACTTC. Translated: CASSPLRGEPYEQYF.

The chain is built from TRBV5-1 and TRBJ2-3; no firm D call. Germline V gene sequence: CDR1 SGHRS, CDR2 YFSETQ. Trimming stripped 0 bases from V and 2 bases from J, with 7 bases between. The CDR3 runs to 14 residues. The CDR3 region is CASSLGDSTDTQYF. The CDR3 DNA follows: TGCGCCAGCAGCTTGGGAGACTCCACAGATACGCAGTATTTT.

The V and J genes are TRBV6-5 and TRBJ2-7; 7 bases line up with TRBD1. V was pared by 2 bases and J by 5 bases, with 6 bases of the junction left unmatched. The germline V gene has CDR1 MNHEY and CDR2 SVGAGI. The length of the CDR3 is 14 residues. This CDR3 is CASSYDREWNEQYF. The CDR3 DNA reads as TGTGCCAGCAGTTACGACAGGGAGTGGAACGAGCAGTACTTC.

The chain recombines TRBV9 with TRBJ1-4; D is perhaps TRBD1 (6 bases). V was trimmed by 4 bases and J by 8 bases, leaving 15 bases between them. Germline V gene data show CDR1 as SGDLS and CDR2 as YYNGEE. The CDR3 is made up of 14 amino acids. The CDR3 loop reads CASSPTGYGEKLFF. CDR3 bases: TGTGCCAGCAGCCCCACAGGGTACGGGGAAAAACTGTTTTTT.

This rearrangement joins TRBV10-3 to TRBJ1-1, with a weak D call TRBD1 (6 bases). Germline V lookup: CDR1 ENHRY, CDR2 SYGVKD. V was trimmed by 6 bases and J by 0 bases, leaving 11 bases between them. The CDR3 is made up of 14 amino acids. CDR3 sequence: CAISGTYLNTEAFF. CDR3 coding DNA: TGTGCCATCAGCGGGACATACCTGAACACTGAAGCTTTCTTT.

The chain employs TRBV19 and TRBJ2-1; TRBD2 matches at 13 bases. Germline CDR1 is LNHDA and CDR2 is SQIVND (reference sequence). The V gene end was trimmed by 5 bases and the J gene end by 1 base; junction bases not matched to a gene: 5. The CDR3 loop spans 17 amino acids. CDR3 loop: CASSPRTSGRSYNEQFF. The CDR3 nucleotides read TGTGCCAGTAGTCCCCGGACTAGCGGGAGATCCTACAATGAGCAGTTCTTC.

This clone was seen just once. The rearrangement uses TRBV2 and TRBJ1-6; 7 nucleotides agree with TRBD1. Germline V lookup: CDR1 SNHLY, CDR2 FYNNEI. The V and J ends lost 4 bases and 3 bases, in that order; junction bases with no gene match: 6. This CDR3 is built from 16 residues. The CDR3 spells CASSVLGTDYNSPLHF. CDR3 sequence (DNA): TGTGCCAGCAGTGTTTTAGGGACAGACTATAATTCACCCCTCCACTTT. Based on the CDR3 plus reference TRBV2 and TRBJ1-6, the full variable domain is EPEVTQTPSHQVTQMGQEVILRCVPISNHLYFYWYRQILGQKVEFLVSFYNNEISEKSEIFDDQFSVERPDGSNFTLKIRSTKLEDSAMYFCASSVLGTDYNSPLHFGNGTRLTVT.

This rearrangement joins TRBV5-6 to TRBJ2-3; 9 bases match TRBD2. CDR3 size: 17 residues. V trimming: 0 bases; J trimming: 3 bases; junction bases outside the gene matches: 8. In germline, CDR1 is SGHDT, CDR2 YYEEEE. The CDR3 sequence: CASSLASPSGNTDTQYF. The CDR3 bases are TGTGCCAGCAGCTTGGCCAGTCCTAGCGGGAATACAGATACGCAGTATTTT.

The gene calls are TRBV28 and TRBJ1-4; the match to TRBD1 covers 7 bases. V lost 2 bases to trimming and J lost 12 bases; unmatched junction nucleotides: 15. The CDR3 contains 16 residues. Germline values: CDR1 MDHEN, CDR2 SYDVKM. DNA of the CDR3: TGTGCCAGCAGTTTACCACGACAGGGCGGGTCTAGGGAACTGTTTTTT. This translates into CASSLPRQGGSRELFF.

The chain uses TRBV5-1 and TRBJ1-1, with TRBD1 identical over 7 bases. This CDR3 is 15 amino acids long. V shed 2 bases, J shed 1 base, and the junction held 5 bases outside the gene matches. CDR1 SGHRS and CDR2 YFSETQ come from the germline V gene. The CDR3 loop reads CASSLQGRGNTEAFF. The DNA of the CDR3 is TGCGCCAGCAGCTTACAGGGGAGAGGGAACACTGAAGCTTTCTTT. The variable domain in full, with the rest retrieved from reference TRBV5-1 and TRBJ1-1, is KAGVTQTPRYLIKTRGQQVTLSCSPISGHRSVSWYQQTPGQGLQFLFEYFSETQRNKGNFPGRFSGRQFSNSRSEMNVSTLELGDSALYLCASSLQGRGNTEAFFGQGTRLTVV.

The chain employs TRBV28 and TRBJ2-6; 8 bases fit TRBD1. Germline V CDR1 and CDR2: MDHEN, SYDVKM. Trimming cost V 6 bases and J 2 bases; bases outside gene matches: 6. There are 16 residues in the CDR3. As DNA, the CDR3 is TGTGCCAGCAGCCCCAACAGGGGGACTGGGGCCAACGTCCTGACTTTC. Amino acids: CASSPNRGTGANVLTF. Full variable domain (outside the CDR3, taken from reference TRBV28 and TRBJ2-6): DVKVTQSSRYLVKRTGEKVFLECVQDMDHENMFWYRQDPGLGLRLIYFSYDVKMKEKGDIPEGYSVSREKKERFSLILESASTNQTSMYLCASSPNRGTGANVLTFGAGSRLTVL.

The rearrangement joins TRBV15 to TRBJ1-5; D not resolved. Germline lookup yields CDR1 LNHNV and CDR2 YYDKDF (reference sequence). This CDR3 spans 14 amino acids. Trimming removed 4 bases from V and 0 bases from J, with 7 bases in between. CDR3 loop: CATSNSVSNQPQHF. The CDR3 region has the DNA TGTGCCACCAGCAACTCCGTTAGCAATCAGCCCCAGCATTTT.

The chain combines TRBV7-9 with TRBJ2-5; tentatively, D is TRBD1 (5 bases). The V gene lost 2 bases and the J gene lost 4 bases, with 8 bases spanning the gap. This CDR3 has 13 amino acids. Germline lookup yields CDR1 SEHNR and CDR2 FQNEAQ (reference sequence). The CDR3 is CASSLNTGETQYF. The CDR3 DNA reads TGTGCCAGCAGCTTAAACACAGGAGAGACCCAGTACTTC.

The chain has TRBV6-1 and TRBJ2-7; D is possibly TRBD2 (6 bases). The CDR3 runs to 14 residues. Trimming left V 2 bases short and J 4 bases short, with 12 bases between. The germline gives CDR1 MNHNS, CDR2 SASEGT. The CDR3 loop is CASSESGVSYEQYF. DNA of the CDR3: TGTGCCAGCAGTGAATCGGGGGTTTCTTACGAGCAGTACTTC.

This clone was detected only once. This chain connects TRBV5-4 to TRBJ1-5, with 10 bases aligning to TRBD1. This CDR3 has 15 amino acids. V lost 4 bases and J lost 6; bases outside the gene matches: 7. CDR1 is SGHNT and CDR2 is YYREEE in the germline V gene (reference sequence). This chain's CDR3 is CASSPWTGGVQPQHF. The CDR3 DNA follows: TGTGCCAGCAGCCCTTGGACAGGGGGTGTTCAGCCCCAGCATTTT.